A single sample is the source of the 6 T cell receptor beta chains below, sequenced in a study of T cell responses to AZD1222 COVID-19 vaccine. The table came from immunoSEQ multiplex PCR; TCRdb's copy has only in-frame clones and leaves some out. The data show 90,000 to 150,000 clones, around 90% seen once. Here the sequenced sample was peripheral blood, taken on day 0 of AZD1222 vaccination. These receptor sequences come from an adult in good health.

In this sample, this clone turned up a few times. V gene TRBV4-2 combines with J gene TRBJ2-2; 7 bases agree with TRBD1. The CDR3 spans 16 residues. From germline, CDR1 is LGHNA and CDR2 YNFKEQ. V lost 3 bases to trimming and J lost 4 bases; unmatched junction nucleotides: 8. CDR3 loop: CASSQAGTVITGELFF. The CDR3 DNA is TGTGCCAGCAGCCAGGCCGGGACAGTAATCACCGGGGAGCTGTTTTTT.

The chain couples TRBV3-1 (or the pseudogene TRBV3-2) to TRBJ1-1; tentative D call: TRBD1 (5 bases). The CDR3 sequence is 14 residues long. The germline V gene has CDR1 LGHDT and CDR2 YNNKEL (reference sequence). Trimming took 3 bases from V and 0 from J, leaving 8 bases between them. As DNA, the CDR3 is TGTGCCAGCAGCCACGGGGGGATGAACACTGAAGCTTTCTTT. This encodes CASSHGGMNTEAFF.

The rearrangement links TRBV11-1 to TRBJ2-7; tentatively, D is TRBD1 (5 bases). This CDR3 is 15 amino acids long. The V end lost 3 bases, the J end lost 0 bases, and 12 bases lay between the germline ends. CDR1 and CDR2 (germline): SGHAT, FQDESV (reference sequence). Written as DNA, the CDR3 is TGTGCCAGCAGCTTCGAGCCAGGGATCTCCTACGAGCAGTACTTC. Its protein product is CASSFEPGISYEQYF.

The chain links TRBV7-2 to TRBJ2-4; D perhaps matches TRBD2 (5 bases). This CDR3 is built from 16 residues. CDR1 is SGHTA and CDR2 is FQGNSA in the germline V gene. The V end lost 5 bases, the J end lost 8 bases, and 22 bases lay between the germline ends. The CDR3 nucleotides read TGTGCCAGCAGCCCATTCTCCCTAGCCAAAAGCTACATTCAGTACTTC. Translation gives CASSPFSLAKSYIQYF.

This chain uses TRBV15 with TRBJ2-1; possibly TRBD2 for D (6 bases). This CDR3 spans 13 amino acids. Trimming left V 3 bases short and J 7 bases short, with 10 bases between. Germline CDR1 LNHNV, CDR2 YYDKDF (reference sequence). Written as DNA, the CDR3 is TGTGCCACCAGCAGGCCAGGGAGGAATGAGCAGTTCTTC. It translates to CATSRPGRNEQFF. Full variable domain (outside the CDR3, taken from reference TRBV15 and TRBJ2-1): DAMVIQNPRYQVTQFGKPVTLSCSQTLNHNVMYWYQQKSSQAPKLLFHYYDKDFNNEADTPDNFQSRRPNTSFCFLDIRSPGLGDTAMYLCATSRPGRNEQFFGPGTRLTVL.

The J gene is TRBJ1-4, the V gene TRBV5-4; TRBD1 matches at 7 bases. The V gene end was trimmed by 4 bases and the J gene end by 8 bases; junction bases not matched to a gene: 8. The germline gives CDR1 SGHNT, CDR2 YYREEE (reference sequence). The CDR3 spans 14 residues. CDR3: CASSRGQNQEKLFF. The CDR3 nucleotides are TGTGCCAGCAGCAGGGGACAGAACCAGGAAAAACTGTTTTTT.